These 10 T cell receptor beta chains were all obtained from the same sample, sequenced in a study of Ad26.COV2.S vaccination and SARS-CoV-2 variants. As for treatment: some 20 received Ad26.COV2.S at low or high dose, single or two shots; about 5 received placebo; per-sample allocation not given. Material that was analyzed had been drawn on day 63 after the first vaccine or placebo injection. The method was immunoSEQ multiplex PCR; TCRdb's version includes in-frame clones alone and lacks a portion of them. The table shows some 460,000 clones, with nearly 90% occurring only once. The sample consisted of peripheral blood, taken in a trial of Ad26.COV2.S vaccine versus placebo. These receptors were collected from a person aged 18-65 years who received the Ad26.COV2.S COVID-19 vaccine or a placebo.

V and J are TRBV30 and TRBJ1-1; D is unclear. CDR1 GTSNPN and CDR2 SVGIG come from the germline V gene (reference sequence). The length of the CDR3 is 15 residues. The V end lost 0 bases, the J end lost 0 bases, and 11 bases lay between the germline ends. The CDR3 sequence is CAWSVKHSLNTEAFF. The DNA of the CDR3 is TGTGCCTGGAGTGTAAAGCACAGCCTGAACACTGAAGCTTTCTTT.

This clone has a single count. The chain joins TRBV5-4 to TRBJ2-7, with TRBD2 matching 8 bases. J gave up 3 bases and V 4 bases, and 18 bases lay outside the gene matches. This CDR3 is 18 amino acids long. Germline CDR1 reads SGHNT; CDR2 reads YYREEE (reference sequence). The CDR3 loop is CASSLVPFGTSLVYEQYF. As DNA, the CDR3 is TGTGCCAGCAGCCTGGTTCCCTTCGGGACTAGTCTAGTCTACGAGCAGTACTTC. Combining the CDR3 with reference TRBV5-4 and TRBJ2-7 gives the whole variable domain ETGVTQSPTHLIKTRGQQVTLRCSSQSGHNTVSWYQQALGQGPQFIFQYYREEENGRGNFPPRFSGLQFPNYSSELNVNALELDDSALYLCASSLVPFGTSLVYEQYFGPGTRLTVT.

The rearrangement uses TRBV4-3 and TRBJ1-5; 7 positions match TRBD1. The CDR3 spans 15 residues. Losses at the gene ends were 1 base for V and 9 bases for J; bases not matched to a gene: 9. Germline V CDR1 and CDR2: LGHNA, YSLEER. The CDR3 reads CASSQGRGPEWPQHF. In DNA form, the CDR3 reads TGCGCCAGCAGCCAAGGAAGGGGGCCGGAGTGGCCCCAGCATTTT.

The rearrangement uses TRBV28 and TRBJ1-3; no clear D gene. The V and J ends lost 3 bases and 0 bases respectively, with 18 bases between them. This CDR3 has 18 amino acids. Looked up from germline, CDR1 is MDHEN and CDR2 is SYDVKM. CDR3 protein: CASSFGGLRINSGNTIYF. The CDR3 nucleotides are TGTGCCAGCAGTTTCGGTGGACTACGAATCAACTCTGGAAACACCATATATTTT.

This chain links TRBV5-4 with TRBJ1-4; 7 bases map to TRBD1. V was clipped by 0 bases and J by 6 bases; unmatched bases: 5. This CDR3 comprises 15 residues. Germline V gene sequence: CDR1 SGHNT, CDR2 YYREEE (reference sequence). This chain's CDR3 is CASSLGRGLDEKLFF. The CDR3 coding sequence is TGTGCCAGCAGCTTGGGGAGGGGGCTTGATGAAAAACTGTTTTTT.

The gene calls are TRBV5-8 and TRBJ1-5; D may be TRBD1 (5 bases). This CDR3 comprises 14 residues. CDR1 is SGHTS, CDR2 YDEGEE, per germline. V lost 1 base to trimming and J lost 5 bases, with 10 bases between them. The CDR3 region is CASSLRVGDQPQHF. Written as DNA, the CDR3 is TGTGCCAGCAGCTTGCGGGTAGGGGATCAGCCCCAGCATTTT.

The chain recombines TRBV5-4 with TRBJ2-1; TRBD1 matches at 10 bases. The CDR3 runs to 14 residues. The V gene's germline CDR1 is SGHNT and CDR2 YYREEE (reference sequence). V lost 4 bases to trimming and J lost 5 bases; unmatched junction nucleotides: 3. CDR3 nucleotide sequence: TGTGCCAGCAGCGTGGGACAGGGGAACAATGAGCAGTTCTTC. Amino acids: CASSVGQGNNEQFF.

The rearrangement joins TRBV19 to TRBJ1-1, with D hard to call. The CDR3 spans 16 residues. Looked up from germline, CDR1 is LNHDA and CDR2 is SQIVND (reference sequence). The ends were cut back, 6 bases at V and 0 bases at J, with 17 bases in the middle. CDR3 protein: CASRRVPGNMNTEAFF. CDR3 DNA: TGTGCCAGTAGGAGGGTCCCGGGGAACATGAACACTGAAGCTTTCTTT.

The genes are TRBV6-5 and TRBJ1-3; D ambiguous. Germline values: CDR1 MNHEY, CDR2 SVGAGI. The V end lost 3 bases, the J end lost 0 bases, and 9 bases lay between the germline ends. This CDR3 region has 15 residues. The CDR3 protein is CASSYERFSGNTIYF. The CDR3, as DNA: TGTGCCAGCAGTTATGAGAGGTTCTCTGGAAACACCATATATTTT.

Remarks on this clone: At one boundary the junction diverges from the germline segment, which might be a read error. The chain recombines TRBV29-1 with TRBJ1-1, with a tentative D call TRBD1 (5 bases). Germline V gene sequence: CDR1 SQVTM, CDR2 ANQGSEA. This CDR3 comprises 19 residues. The CDR3, as DNA: TGCAGCGTTCAAGAAATTCGAGGGGTTGCAGGGCTAGAAGGTACTGAAGCTTTCTTT. This sequence encodes CSVQEIRGVAGLEGTEAFF.